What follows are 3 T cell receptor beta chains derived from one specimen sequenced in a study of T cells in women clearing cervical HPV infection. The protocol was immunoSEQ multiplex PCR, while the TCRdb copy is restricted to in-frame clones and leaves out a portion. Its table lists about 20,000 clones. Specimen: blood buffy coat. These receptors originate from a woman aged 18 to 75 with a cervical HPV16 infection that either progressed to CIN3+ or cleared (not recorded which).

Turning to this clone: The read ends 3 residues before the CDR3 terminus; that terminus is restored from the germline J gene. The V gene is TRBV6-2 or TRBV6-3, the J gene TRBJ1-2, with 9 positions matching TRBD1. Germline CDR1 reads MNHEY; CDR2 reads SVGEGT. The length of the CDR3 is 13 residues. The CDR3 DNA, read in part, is TGTGCCAGCAGTCCGCCCACAGGGGGCGCA. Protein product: CASSPPTGGA. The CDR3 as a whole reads CASSPPTGGAYTF.

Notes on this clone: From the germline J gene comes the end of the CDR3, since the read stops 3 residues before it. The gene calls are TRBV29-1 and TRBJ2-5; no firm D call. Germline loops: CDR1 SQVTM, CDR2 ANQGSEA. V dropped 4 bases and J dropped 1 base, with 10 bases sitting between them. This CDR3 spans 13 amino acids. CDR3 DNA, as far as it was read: TGCAGCGTTGCAGGCCAGCTCCAAGAGACC. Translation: CSVAGQLQET. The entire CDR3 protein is CSVAGQLQETQYF.

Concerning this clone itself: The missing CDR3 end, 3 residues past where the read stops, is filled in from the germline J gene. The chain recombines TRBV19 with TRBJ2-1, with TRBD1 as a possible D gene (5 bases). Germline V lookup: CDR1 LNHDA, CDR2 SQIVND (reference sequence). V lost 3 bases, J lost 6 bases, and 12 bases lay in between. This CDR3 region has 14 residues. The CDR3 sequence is CASSIQGIPNEQFF. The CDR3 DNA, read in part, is TGTGCCAGTAGTATTCAGGGAATACCCAATGAG.